This T cell receptor beta chain was captured by sequencing in a study of blood T cell repertoires in COVID-19. About the study: The analysed material was cDNA or gDNA that came from T cells, B-cell-depleted T cells, or PBMCs.

Assay: immunoSEQ multiplex PCR; the TCRdb copy retains only in-frame clones and omits some. The table records 150,000 to 250,000 clones, 70% to 85% of them present only once. The CDR3 loop spans 13 amino acids. The germline gives CDR1 SGHKS, CDR2 YYEKEE (reference sequence). With 0 bases removed from V and 1 base from J, the gap between germline ends came to 4 bases. The source material was peripheral blood. The gene calls are TRBV5-5 and TRBJ1-1; D is unresolved. The clonotype comes from a human donor with acute or convalescent COVID-19. The donor label of this sample is uncertain. CDR3 loop: CASSLGENTEAFF. CDR3 DNA sequence: TGTGCCAGCAGCTTGGGAGAGAACACTGAAGCTTTCTTT.